The 27 T cell receptor beta chains reported below all come from one sample, sequenced in a study of OX40 agonist ivuxolimab in advanced cancers. Produced via immunoSEQ multiplex PCR; TCRdb's table is partial and in-frame only. The table lists approximately 35,000 clones, 84% of them singletons. The source material was CD4+ or CD8+ T cells sorted from blood, sampled in a trial of the OX40 agonist ivuxolimab. The source of these receptors is an adult with an advanced solid tumor such as melanoma, head and neck, liver or kidney cancer.

V usage is TRBV16 and J usage is TRBJ1-1, with D tentatively TRBD1 (6 bases). CDR1 and CDR2 from the germline V gene are KGHSY and FQNENV. The CDR3 loop spans 15 amino acids. V dropped 6 bases and J dropped 4 bases, with 18 bases sitting between them. This CDR3 reads CASSLTVTGSTEAFF. The CDR3 bases are TGTGCCAGCAGTCTGACCGTCACAGGGAGCACTGAAGCTTTCTTT.

This chain uses TRBV29-1 with TRBJ1-1; 8 bases fit TRBD1. With V trimmed by 2 bases and J by 5 bases, 4 bases remained unmatched. Germline CDR1 and CDR2: SQVTM and ANQGSEA. CDR3 length: 13 amino acids. CDR3 sequence (DNA): TGCAGCGTTGAATCAGGGGGCAAAACTGAAGCTTTCTTT. Encoded protein: CSVESGGKTEAFF.

This clone was detected only a few times. The chain uses TRBV30 and TRBJ1-1, with D hard to call. V lost 3 bases and J lost 2, with 7 bases in between. The CDR3 spans 12 residues. The germline V gene has CDR1 GTSNPN and CDR2 SVGIG (reference sequence). For the CDR3, the DNA is TGTGCCTGGAGGCCGGGTAACACTGAAGCTTTCTTT. Translated, it gives CAWRPGNTEAFF.

V is TRBV2 and J is TRBJ2-1, with a possible D match to TRBD1 (5 bases). V lost 2 bases and J 9 bases, leaving 8 bases between the germline ends. Germline V CDR1 and CDR2: SNHLY, FYNNEI. CDR3 length equals 12 residues. DNA of the CDR3: TGTGCCAGCAGTGAACAGGGAAGTGAGCAGTTCTTC. It is translated as CASSEQGSEQFF.

The table lists this clone with a few counts. CDR3 loop: CASSQTGTYGYTF. CDR3 in DNA: TGTGCCAGCAGCCAAACGGGGACCTATGGCTACACCTTC. This chain joins TRBV4-2 and TRBJ1-2; D might be TRBD1 (5 bases). CDR3 size: 13 residues. Deletions cut 2 bases from V and 4 bases from J, with 8 bases between. Germline V gene data show CDR1 as LGHNA and CDR2 as YNFKEQ.

The CDR3 sequence is CASSPGLGAAFTGELFF. In nucleotides, the CDR3 is TGTGCCAGCAGCCCGGGGCTCGGCGCGGCGTTTACCGGGGAGCTGTTTTTT. This sequence joins TRBV13 and TRBJ2-2; D may be TRBD1 or TRBD2 (5 bases each). The CDR3 covers 17 residues. The V and J ends lost 5 bases and 5 bases respectively, with 21 bases between them. Germline CDR1 reads PRHDT; CDR2 reads FYEKMQ (reference sequence).

This rearrangement joins TRBV4-1 to TRBJ2-5, with 10 nucleotides matching TRBD2. The ends lost 0 bases at V and 4 bases at J; junction bases unmatched: 8. The germline gives CDR1 MGHRA, CDR2 YSYEKL. The CDR3 contains 17 residues. CDR3 bases: TGCGCCAGCAGCCAAGAGTCCAGCGGGGGGGCCTCAGAGACCCAGTACTTC. This sequence encodes CASSQESSGGASETQYF.

In this sample, this clone turned up once. The chain uses TRBV7-9 and TRBJ2-1, with D possibly matching TRBD2 (6 bases). CDR1 is SEHNR, CDR2 FQNEAQ, per germline (reference sequence). The CDR3 loop spans 11 amino acids. Trimming took 4 bases from V and 10 from J, leaving 8 bases between them. The CDR3 here is CASSSAGEQFF. CDR3 sequence (DNA): TGTGCCAGCAGCTCCGCGGGGGAGCAGTTCTTC.

The chain recombines TRBV27 with TRBJ2-3; the match to TRBD2 covers 11 bases. The CDR3 contains 18 residues. Looked up from germline, CDR1 is MNHEY and CDR2 is SMNVEV (reference sequence). The V gene end was trimmed by 6 bases and the J gene end by 1 base; junction bases not matched to a gene: 12. The CDR3 nucleotides are TGTGCCAGCAGACCAACTAGCGGGAGCGGGGGGGGCACAGATACGCAGTATTTT. The encoded protein is CASRPTSGSGGGTDTQYF.

The CDR3 here is CASSSTSGRLYNEQFF. CDR3 DNA: TGTGCCAGCAGCTCCACATCGGGACGGTTGTACAATGAGCAGTTCTTC. The V call is TRBV7-9, the J call TRBJ2-1; D is possibly TRBD1 or TRBD2 (5 bases each). Deletions cut 4 bases from V and 4 bases from J, with 17 bases between. Germline V gives CDR1 SEHNR, CDR2 FQNEAQ (reference sequence). The CDR3 runs 16 residues.

The rearrangement joins TRBV7-9 to TRBJ1-2; D ambiguous. CDR3 length equals 13 residues. With 4 bases removed from V and 8 bases from J, the gap between germline ends came to 14 bases. Germline V gene lookup returns CDR1 SEHNR and CDR2 FQNEAQ (reference sequence). The CDR3 reads CASSSSPGNGYTF. CDR3 sequence (DNA): TGTGCCAGCAGCTCCTCCCCGGGTAACGGCTACACCTTC. Together with reference TRBV7-9 and TRBJ1-2, the CDR3 gives the full variable domain: DTGVSQNPRHKITKRGQNVTFRCDPISEHNRLYWYRQTLGQGPEFLTYFQNEAQLEKSRLLSDRFSAERPKGSFSTLEIQRTEQGDSAMYLCASSSSPGNGYTFGSGTRLTVV.

This clone came up a few times. The chain is built from TRBV28 and TRBJ1-1, with 7 bases lining up with TRBD1. This CDR3 is 15 amino acids long. Germline-derived CDR1 and CDR2 are MDHEN and SYDVKM. V dropped 5 bases and J dropped 0; count of bases not matched to a gene: 6. The CDR3: CASSPWTGMNTEAFF. For the CDR3, the DNA is TGTGCCAGCAGTCCTTGGACAGGTATGAACACTGAAGCTTTCTTT.

The chain links TRBV28 to TRBJ2-7; TRBD2 agrees at 10 bases. Looked up from germline, CDR1 is MDHEN and CDR2 is SYDVKM. Unmatched junction bases numbered 8, after V lost 3 bases and J lost 0 bases. The CDR3 contains 17 residues. CDR3 DNA: TGTGCCAGCAGTTTGCTGGGACTAGCGACGAGCTCCTACGAGCAGTACTTC. Its protein product is CASSLLGLATSSYEQYF.

This clone counts as medium-sized (0.01 to 0.1%). One end of the junction is discordant with germline, which a read error may explain. This chain links TRBV2 with TRBJ2-5; 7 nucleotides match TRBD2. Per germline, CDR1 SNHLY and CDR2 FYNNEI. This CDR3 has 14 residues. This CDR3 is CASRDLAVQETQYF. The CDR3 region has the DNA TGTGCCAGCCGTGACCTAGCGGTCCAAGAGACCCAGTACTTC.

Here the CDR3 reads CASSLGGPPSYEQYF. The CDR3 DNA reads as TGTGCCAGCAGCTTAGGGGGCCCCCCCTCCTACGAGCAGTACTTC. The chain couples TRBV7-2 to TRBJ2-7, with D possibly being TRBD1 (5 bases). This CDR3 comprises 15 residues. V was clipped by 1 base and J by 0 bases, with 10 bases between them. Germline assignment: CDR1 SGHTA and CDR2 FQGNSA.

The genes are TRBV5-1 and TRBJ1-1; no reliable D call. Germline CDR1 and CDR2: SGHRS and YFSETQ. CDR3 length equals 12 residues. Between the trimmed V and J ends, which lost 0 bases and 11 bases, there was a span of 11 bases. The CDR3 DNA reads TGCGCCAGCAGCTTGGCGGGGATGGAGGCTTTCTTT. Translating it yields CASSLAGMEAFF.

The chain is built from TRBV12-5 and TRBJ2-5; D might be TRBD1 (6 bases). Germline loops: CDR1 LGHNT, CDR2 FRNRAP. This CDR3 spans 19 amino acids. V was clipped by 2 bases and J by 0 bases, with 22 bases between them. The CDR3 nucleotides are TGTGCTAGTGGTTTGTTCCTAGGGACAACCGCCGAACACCAAGAGACCCAGTACTTC. Amino acids: CASGLFLGTTAEHQETQYF.

This clone was observed at least ten times. In nucleotides, the CDR3 is TGTGCCAGCAGCTCCTCCCGGAGCTACGAGCAGTACTTC. It yields the protein CASSSSRSYEQYF. The rearrangement joins TRBV7-9 to TRBJ2-7; D uncertain. Trimming shortened V by 4 bases and J by 3 bases, and 10 bases separated the two germline ends. In germline, CDR1 is SEHNR, CDR2 FQNEAQ (reference sequence). This CDR3 spans 13 amino acids.

This clone was picked up one time. The chain joins TRBV7-9 to TRBJ2-2, with TRBD1 matching 8 bases. Per germline, CDR1 SEHNR and CDR2 FQNEAQ (reference sequence). V lost 5 bases, J lost 5 bases, and 10 bases stayed unmatched. This CDR3 has 16 residues. The CDR3 loop is CASSTPSGGGTGELFF. Written as DNA, the CDR3 is TGTGCCAGCAGCACACCTTCAGGGGGCGGAACCGGGGAGCTGTTTTTT.

This clone was counted a single time. This chain joins TRBV4-1 and TRBJ1-2, with D perhaps TRBD1 (5 bases). Germline V gene data show CDR1 as MGHRA and CDR2 as YSYEKL. CDR3 length equals 15 residues. V was clipped by 0 bases and J by 2 bases, with 10 bases between them. CDR3: CASSQDPGPNYGYTF. CDR3 in DNA: TGCGCCAGCAGCCAAGATCCGGGGCCCAACTATGGCTACACCTTC.

The CDR3 DNA reads TGTGCCAGCAGCTCCGGGACTAGCGCCCCAGAGACCCAGTACTTC. Protein sequence: CASSSGTSAPETQYF. This rearrangement joins TRBV5-5 to TRBJ2-5; TRBD2 agrees at 10 bases. The CDR3 consists of 15 residues. Trimming removed 3 bases from V and 4 bases from J; junction bases left unmatched: 6. Germline assignment: CDR1 SGHKS and CDR2 YYEKEE (reference sequence).

V and J are TRBV27 and TRBJ2-7; a possible D gene is TRBD2 (6 bases). Germline V lookup: CDR1 MNHEY, CDR2 SMNVEV (reference sequence). V was shortened by 6 bases and J by 1 base, with 19 bases between the two germline ends. CDR3 length: 16 residues. CDR3 in amino acids: CASSQNPGVGSYEQYF. The CDR3 DNA reads TGTGCCAGCAGCCAGAATCCGGGAGTCGGGTCCTACGAGCAGTACTTC.

V is TRBV2 and J is TRBJ2-7, with 8 positions matching TRBD2. The germline gives CDR1 SNHLY, CDR2 FYNNEI. V lost 6 bases and J lost 0; bases outside the gene matches: 10. This CDR3 spans 16 amino acids. The CDR3 region has the DNA TGTGCCAGCAGCGCCATTAGCGGGGCGAACTCCTACGAGCAGTACTTC. Encoded protein: CASSAISGANSYEQYF.

The chain is built from TRBV27 and TRBJ2-1, with D possibly being TRBD2 (6 bases). CDR3 length: 13 amino acids. V was trimmed by 2 bases and J by 5 bases, leaving 7 bases between them. Germline V gene sequence: CDR1 MNHEY, CDR2 SMNVEV (reference sequence). DNA of the CDR3: TGTGCCAGCAGTTTAGGGAGGAACAATGAGCAGTTCTTC. Protein: CASSLGRNNEQFF.

The rearrangement joins TRBV10-2 to TRBJ2-7; 8 nucleotides align to TRBD1. The CDR3 has 15 residues. Germline CDR1 WSHSY, CDR2 SAAADI. V shed 3 bases, J shed 3 bases, and the junction held 7 bases outside the gene matches. The CDR3 is CASSEGTGGFYEQYF. The CDR3 DNA sequence: TGCGCCAGCAGTGAAGGGACAGGAGGGTTCTACGAGCAGTACTTC.

CDR3 sequence reads: CASSDGTTNTGELFF. The CDR3 region has the DNA TGTGCCAGCAGCGACGGGACTACGAACACCGGGGAGCTGTTTTTT. The chain uses TRBV7-3 and TRBJ2-2, with TRBD2 matching over 7 bases. CDR1 is SGHTA, CDR2 FQGTGA, per germline. J was trimmed by 0 bases and V by 5 bases; bases with no gene match: 3. CDR3 length: 15 residues.

The chain uses TRBV7-8 and TRBJ2-2; D perhaps matches TRBD1 (6 bases). The V and J ends lost 1 base and 1 base respectively, with 7 bases between them. CDR1 and CDR2 from the germline V gene are SGHVS and FQNEAQ. There are 15 residues in the CDR3. The CDR3 DNA reads TGTGCCAGCAGCTTAGGGACAGAGAACACCGGGGAGCTGTTTTTT. It specifies CASSLGTENTGELFF.